What follows is one TCR beta chain and its context. Its cognate antigen is unknown. This CDR3 comprises 15 residues. The junction had 2 bases not matched to a gene; V was cut back by 1 base and J by 7 bases. Germline CDR1 is SGHTA and CDR2 is FQGNSA. This sample was taken from a study of glioma-infiltrating T cells after dendritic cell vaccination. Study summary: Dendritic cell vaccination trial patients had either newly diagnosed or recurrent glioblastoma. At biweekly intervals, patients got three intradermal dendritic cell vaccine injections. Overall study findings and caveats: The cohort had few patients with full blood and tumor sets. Higher pretreatment TIL content predicted longer progression-free time and survival.

TCRdb keeps only in-frame clones here, not all; method: immunoSEQ multiplex PCR. The sample has approximately 48,000 clones, 65% to 90% seen once. Sequenced here: blood, sampled before dendritic cell vaccination. The chain recombines TRBV7-2 with TRBJ1-4, with TRBD1 matching over 11 bases. The sequence derives from a human donor with glioblastoma. The CDR3 nucleotides are TGTGCCAGCAGCTTAGGGGGACAGGGGGGTGAAAAACTGTTTTTT. Translating gives CASSLGGQGGEKLFF.